This TCR beta chain was found in a study of cytomegalovirus exposure and HLA in healthy donors. General study findings and limits: There were 150 or so TCR beta chains listed as cytomegalovirus-associated.

CDR3 length equals 13 residues. The V and J ends lost 3 bases and 2 bases respectively, with 4 bases between them. In germline, CDR1 is SGHAT, CDR2 FQNNGV. The donors gave bone marrow, and they were healthy. Note on this clone: The antigen is unknown.

The PCR had 60 Vbeta and 13 Jbeta primers. Using immunoSEQ multiplex PCR, the repertoire was profiled, and TCRdb retains in-frame clones only, with some absent. Of about 110,000 clones in the sample, about 84% are singletons; the top ten hold about 2.3%. Sequencing input: PBMCs. This sequence was found in a man in his thirties or forties in good health and CMV-seronegative. The chain couples TRBV11-2 to TRBJ2-2; D call uncertain. The CDR3 nucleotides are TGTGCCAGCAGCTTGAGTAACACCGGGGAGCTGTTTTTT. Amino acids: CASSLSNTGELFF.